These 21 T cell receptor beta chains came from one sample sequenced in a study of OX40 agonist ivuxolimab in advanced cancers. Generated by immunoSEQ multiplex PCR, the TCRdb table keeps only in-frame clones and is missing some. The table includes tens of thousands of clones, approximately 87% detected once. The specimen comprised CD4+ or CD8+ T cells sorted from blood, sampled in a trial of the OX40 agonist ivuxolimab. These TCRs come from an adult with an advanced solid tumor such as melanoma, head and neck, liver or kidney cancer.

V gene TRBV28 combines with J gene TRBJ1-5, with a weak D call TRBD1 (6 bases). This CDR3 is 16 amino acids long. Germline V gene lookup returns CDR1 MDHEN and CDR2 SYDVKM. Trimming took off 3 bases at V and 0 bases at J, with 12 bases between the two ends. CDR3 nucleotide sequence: TGTGCCAGCAGTTTGAGGGGGTCTTATAGCAATCAGCCCCAGCATTTT. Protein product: CASSLRGSYSNQPQHF.

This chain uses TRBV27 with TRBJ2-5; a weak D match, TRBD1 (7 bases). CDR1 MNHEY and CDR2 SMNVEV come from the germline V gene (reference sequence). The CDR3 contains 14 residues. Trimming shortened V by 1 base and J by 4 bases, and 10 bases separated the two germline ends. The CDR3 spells CASSLLQGGETQYF. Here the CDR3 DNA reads TGTGCCAGCAGTTTATTGCAGGGGGGAGAGACCCAGTACTTC.

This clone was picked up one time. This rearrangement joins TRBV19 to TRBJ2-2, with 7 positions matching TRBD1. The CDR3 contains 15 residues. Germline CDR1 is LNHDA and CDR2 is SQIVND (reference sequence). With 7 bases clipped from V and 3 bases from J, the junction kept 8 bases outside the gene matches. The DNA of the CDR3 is TGTGCCAGTACTCCACCCGACAGGGACACCGGGGAGCTGTTTTTT. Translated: CASTPPDRDTGELFF.

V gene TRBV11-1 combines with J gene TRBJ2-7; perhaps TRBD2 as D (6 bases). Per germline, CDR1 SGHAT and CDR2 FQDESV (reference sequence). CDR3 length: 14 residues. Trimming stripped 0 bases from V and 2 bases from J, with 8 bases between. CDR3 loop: CASSLAGGPYEQYF. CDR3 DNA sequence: TGTGCCAGCAGCTTAGCGGGAGGCCCCTACGAGCAGTACTTC.

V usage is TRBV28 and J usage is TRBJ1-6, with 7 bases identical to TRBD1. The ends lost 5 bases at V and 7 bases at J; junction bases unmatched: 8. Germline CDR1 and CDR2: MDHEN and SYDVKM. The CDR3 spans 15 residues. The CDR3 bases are TGTGCCAGCAGTCCTAGGGGGCGAGGGAATTCACCCCTCCACTTT. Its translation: CASSPRGRGNSPLHF.

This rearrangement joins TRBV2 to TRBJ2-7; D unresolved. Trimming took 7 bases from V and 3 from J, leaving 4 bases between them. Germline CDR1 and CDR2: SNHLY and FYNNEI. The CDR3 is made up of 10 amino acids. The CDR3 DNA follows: TGTGCCAGCACAGACTACGAGCAGTACTTC. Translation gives CASTDYEQYF. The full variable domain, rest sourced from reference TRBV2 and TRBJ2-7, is EPEVTQTPSHQVTQMGQEVILRCVPISNHLYFYWYRQILGQKVEFLVSFYNNEISEKSEIFDDQFSVERPDGSNFTLKIRSTKLEDSAMYFCASTDYEQYFGPGTRLTVT.

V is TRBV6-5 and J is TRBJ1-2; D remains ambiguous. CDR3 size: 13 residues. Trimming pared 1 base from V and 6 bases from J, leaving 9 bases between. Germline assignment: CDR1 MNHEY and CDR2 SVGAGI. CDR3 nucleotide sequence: TGTGCCAGCAGTTACTACCTGAGGGATGGCTACACCTTC. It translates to CASSYYLRDGYTF.

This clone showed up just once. In nucleotides, the CDR3 is TGTGCCAGCAGCCCCCGACCGGTAGCCTACGAGCAGTACTTC. This gives the protein CASSPRPVAYEQYF. The chain carries TRBV27 and TRBJ2-7; D remains ambiguous. CDR1 is MNHEY and CDR2 is SMNVEV in the germline V gene (reference sequence). The V end lost 6 bases, the J end lost 2 bases, and 14 bases lay between the germline ends. The CDR3 sequence is 14 residues long.

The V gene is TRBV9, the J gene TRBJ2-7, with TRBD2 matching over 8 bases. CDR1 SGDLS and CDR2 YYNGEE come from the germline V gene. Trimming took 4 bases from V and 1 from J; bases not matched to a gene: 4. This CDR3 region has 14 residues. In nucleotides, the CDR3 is TGTGCCAGCAGCCCCACGGGGGGGTCCTACGAGCAGTACTTC. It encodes CASSPTGGSYEQYF.

This CDR3 is CASRDQAGSSGANVLTF. In DNA form, the CDR3 reads TGCGCCAGCAGGGACCAGGCCGGTAGCTCTGGGGCCAACGTCCTGACTTTC. The J gene is TRBJ2-6, the V gene TRBV4-1, with unresolved D. Germline loops: CDR1 MGHRA, CDR2 YSYEKL. The CDR3 has 17 amino acids. V was cut by 6 bases and J by 0 bases, with 15 bases left in between.

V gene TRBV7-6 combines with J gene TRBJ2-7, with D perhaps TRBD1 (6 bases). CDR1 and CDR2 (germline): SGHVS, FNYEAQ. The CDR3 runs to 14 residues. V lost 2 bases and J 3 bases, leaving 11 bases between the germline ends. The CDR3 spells CASSLSVRGYEQYF. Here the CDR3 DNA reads TGTGCCAGCAGCTTATCTGTCAGGGGCTACGAGCAGTACTTC.

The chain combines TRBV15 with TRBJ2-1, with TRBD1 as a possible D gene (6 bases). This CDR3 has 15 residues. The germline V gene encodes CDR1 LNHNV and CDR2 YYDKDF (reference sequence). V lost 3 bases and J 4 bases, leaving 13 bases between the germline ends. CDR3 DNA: TGTGCCACCAGCAGTCGGCAGGGGTCTTACAATGAGCAGTTCTTC. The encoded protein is CATSSRQGSYNEQFF.

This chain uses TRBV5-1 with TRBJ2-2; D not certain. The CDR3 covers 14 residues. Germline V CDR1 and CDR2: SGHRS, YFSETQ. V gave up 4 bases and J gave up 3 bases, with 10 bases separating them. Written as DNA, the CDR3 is TGCGCCAGCAGCCCTAATGCCCACACCGGGGAGCTGTTTTTT. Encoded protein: CASSPNAHTGELFF.

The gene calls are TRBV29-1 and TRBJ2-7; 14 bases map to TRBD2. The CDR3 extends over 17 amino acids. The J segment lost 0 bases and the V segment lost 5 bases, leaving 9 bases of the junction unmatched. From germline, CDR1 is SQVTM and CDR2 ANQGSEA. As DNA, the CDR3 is TGCAGCGTTCAAGGGACTAGCGGGGGAACAAGCTCCTACGAGCAGTACTTC. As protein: CSVQGTSGGTSSYEQYF.

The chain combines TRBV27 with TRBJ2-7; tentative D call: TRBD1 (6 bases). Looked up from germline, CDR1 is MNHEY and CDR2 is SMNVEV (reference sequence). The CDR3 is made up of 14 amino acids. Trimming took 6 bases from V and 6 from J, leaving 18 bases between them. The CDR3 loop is CASSLRQGLGEQYF. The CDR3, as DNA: TGTGCCAGCAGCCTCCGGCAGGGGTTAGGCGAGCAGTACTTC.

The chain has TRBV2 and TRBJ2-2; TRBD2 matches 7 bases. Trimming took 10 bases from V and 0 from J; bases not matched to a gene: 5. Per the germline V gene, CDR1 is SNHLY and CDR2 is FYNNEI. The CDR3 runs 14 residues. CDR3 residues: CATGREANTGELFF. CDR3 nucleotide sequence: TGTGCCACCGGACGGGAGGCGAACACCGGGGAGCTGTTTTTT. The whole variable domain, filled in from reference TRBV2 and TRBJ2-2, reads EPEVTQTPSHQVTQMGQEVILRCVPISNHLYFYWYRQILGQKVEFLVSFYNNEISEKSEIFDDQFSVERPDGSNFTLKIRSTKLEDSAMYFCATGREANTGELFFGEGSRLTVL.

CDR3 region: CASSLPHAQYF. The CDR3, as DNA: TGTGCCAGCAGCCTCCCCCACGCGCAGTACTTC. The V call is TRBV9, the J call TRBJ2-7; no definite D call. Germline V gene lookup returns CDR1 SGDLS and CDR2 YYNGEE. Trimming shortened V by 4 bases and J by 9 bases, and 11 bases separated the two germline ends. The CDR3 runs 11 residues.

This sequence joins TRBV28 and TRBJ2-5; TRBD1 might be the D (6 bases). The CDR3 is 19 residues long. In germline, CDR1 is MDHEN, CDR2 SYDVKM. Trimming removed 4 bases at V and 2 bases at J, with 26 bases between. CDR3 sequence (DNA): TGTGCCAGCAGTTCCACCTACCCCCCGGGACAAGGGCTTCAAGAGACCCAGTACTTC. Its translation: CASSSTYPPGQGLQETQYF.

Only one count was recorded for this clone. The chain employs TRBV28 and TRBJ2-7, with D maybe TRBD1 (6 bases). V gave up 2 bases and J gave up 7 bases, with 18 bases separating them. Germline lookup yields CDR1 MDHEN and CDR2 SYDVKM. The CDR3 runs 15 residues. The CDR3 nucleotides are TGTGCCAGCAGTTTAAGGGCAGGGGTAGGTGGAGAGCAGTACTTC. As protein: CASSLRAGVGGEQYF.

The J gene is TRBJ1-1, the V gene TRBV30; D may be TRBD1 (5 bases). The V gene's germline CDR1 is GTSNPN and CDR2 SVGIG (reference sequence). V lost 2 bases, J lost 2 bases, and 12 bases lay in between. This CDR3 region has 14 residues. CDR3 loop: CAWSRQRVNTEAFF. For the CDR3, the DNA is TGTGCCTGGAGTCGACAGAGGGTAAACACTGAAGCTTTCTTT.

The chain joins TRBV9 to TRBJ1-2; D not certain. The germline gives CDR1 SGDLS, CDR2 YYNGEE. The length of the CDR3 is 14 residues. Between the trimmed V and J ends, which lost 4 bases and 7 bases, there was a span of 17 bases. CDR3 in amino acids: CASSTHTREGGYTF. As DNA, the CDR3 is TGTGCCAGCAGCACACACACGAGGGAAGGTGGCTACACCTTC.